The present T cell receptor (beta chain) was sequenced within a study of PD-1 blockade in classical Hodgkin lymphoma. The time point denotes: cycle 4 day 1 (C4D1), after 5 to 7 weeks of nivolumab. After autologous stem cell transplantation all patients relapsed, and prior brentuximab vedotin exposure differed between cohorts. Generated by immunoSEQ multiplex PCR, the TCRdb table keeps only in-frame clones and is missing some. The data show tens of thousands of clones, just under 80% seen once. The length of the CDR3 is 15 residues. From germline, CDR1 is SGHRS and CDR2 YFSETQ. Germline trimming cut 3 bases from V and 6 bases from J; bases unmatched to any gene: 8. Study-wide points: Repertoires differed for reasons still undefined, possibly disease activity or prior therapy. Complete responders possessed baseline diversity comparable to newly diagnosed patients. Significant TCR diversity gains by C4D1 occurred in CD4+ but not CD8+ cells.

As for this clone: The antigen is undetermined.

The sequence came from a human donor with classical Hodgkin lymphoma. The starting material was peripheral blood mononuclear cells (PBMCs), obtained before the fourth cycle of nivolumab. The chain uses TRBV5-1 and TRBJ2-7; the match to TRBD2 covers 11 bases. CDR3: CASSSSGGLAGEQYF. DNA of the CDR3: TGCGCCAGCAGCTCTTCCGGAGGACTAGCGGGCGAGCAGTACTTC.